A single sample gave rise to the 20 T cell receptor beta chains below, sequenced in a study of blood T cell repertoires in COVID-19. Some clones are missing from TCRdb's copy, which holds only in-frame ones; the method was immunoSEQ multiplex PCR. The sample includes under 250,000 clones, almost 85% of them seen just once. Input material: peripheral blood. All receptors come from a man in his fifties or sixties with acute or convalescent COVID-19.

The V and J genes are TRBV11-3 and TRBJ2-7; 9 bases are a match to TRBD1. The CDR3 runs to 14 residues. Germline CDR1 and CDR2: SGHNT and YENEEA. J was trimmed by 3 bases and V by 4 bases; bases with no gene match: 4. Here the CDR3 reads CASSSGQGYYEQYF. The CDR3 DNA is TGTGCCAGCAGCTCGGGACAGGGATACTACGAGCAGTACTTC.

This clone appeared a single time. The gene calls are TRBV6-4 and TRBJ2-1; the D gene is possibly TRBD1 (7 bases). Between the trimmed V and J ends, which lost 6 bases and 6 bases, there was a span of 15 bases. CDR3 length: 14 amino acids. Germline V lookup: CDR1 MRHNA, CDR2 SNTAGT. Here the CDR3 DNA reads TGTGCCAGCAGCACAGGGGCAGCGGGCAATGAGCAGTTCTTC. Translation gives CASSTGAAGNEQFF.

This chain uses TRBV10-3 with TRBJ1-2; a weak D match, TRBD1 (5 bases). Per germline, CDR1 ENHRY and CDR2 SYGVKD. V dropped 10 bases and J dropped 6 bases, with 24 bases sitting between them. The CDR3 covers 15 residues. The CDR3 reads CATEEGRYKNDGYTF. The DNA for the CDR3 is TGTGCCACGGAGGAGGGGCGGTACAAGAACGATGGCTACACCTTC.

This sequence joins TRBV11-3 and TRBJ2-5, with 7 positions matching TRBD1. CDR3 size: 19 residues. V dropped 4 bases and J dropped 5; count of bases not matched to a gene: 22. Looked up from germline, CDR1 is SGHNT and CDR2 is YENEEA. The CDR3 is CASSWVGSVRRQGRETQYF. In DNA form, the CDR3 reads TGTGCCAGCAGCTGGGTTGGTTCGGTTAGAAGACAGGGACGGGAGACCCAGTACTTC.

The chain employs TRBV27 and TRBJ1-3; possible D gene TRBD1, 6 bases. CDR3 length: 15 residues. Trimming took 3 bases from V and 3 from J, leaving 12 bases between them. Looked up from germline, CDR1 is MNHEY and CDR2 is SMNVEV (reference sequence). The CDR3 reads CASSFRGGFGNTIYF. CDR3 bases: TGTGCCAGCAGTTTTAGGGGGGGCTTTGGAAACACCATATATTTT.

Concerning this clone: Other DNA sequences in the same sample also yield this CDR3. The chain carries TRBV5-1 and TRBJ1-1, with D perhaps matching TRBD1 (6 bases). The CDR3 runs to 15 residues. The V gene's germline CDR1 is SGHRS and CDR2 YFSETQ. The germline V and J ends were trimmed by 0 bases and 1 base, with 10 bases remaining between them. In nucleotides, the CDR3 is TGCGCCAGCAGCTTGGCGGGACAAACGAACACTGAAGCTTTCTTT. Protein sequence: CASSLAGQTNTEAFF.

This clone was detected only a few times. The CDR3 loop is CASSRDKNTEAFF. For the CDR3, the DNA is TGTGCCAGCTCACGGGACAAGAACACTGAAGCTTTCTTT. The chain links TRBV18 to TRBJ1-1, with D possibly being TRBD1 (6 bases). V was shortened by 4 bases and J by 1 base, with 7 bases between the two germline ends. The CDR3 extends over 13 amino acids. Germline-derived CDR1 and CDR2 are KGHSH and LQKENI.

V is TRBV3-1 (or the pseudogene TRBV3-2) and J is TRBJ2-1; 7 bases map to TRBD2. CDR3 length: 16 amino acids. Germline V gene sequence: CDR1 LGHDT, CDR2 YNNKEL (reference sequence). V trimming: 1 base; J trimming: 2 bases; junction bases outside the gene matches: 5. This CDR3 is CASSQGSGDAYNEQFF. In nucleotides, the CDR3 is TGTGCCAGCAGCCAAGGGAGCGGGGACGCCTACAATGAGCAGTTCTTC.

With respect to this clone: This specimen includes other DNA sequences encoding the same CDR3. The chain links TRBV3-1 (or the pseudogene TRBV3-2) to TRBJ2-3; D call uncertain. Germline V gene lookup returns CDR1 LGHDT and CDR2 YNNKEL (reference sequence). V was cut by 1 base and J by 2 bases, with 7 bases left in between. The CDR3 loop spans 14 amino acids. DNA for the CDR3: TGTGCCAGCAGCCAAGTCGCAGTCACAGATACGCAGTATTTT. Amino acid sequence: CASSQVAVTDTQYF.

The chain uses TRBV3-1 (or the pseudogene TRBV3-2) and TRBJ2-3, with TRBD2 as a possible D gene (5 bases). V lost 1 base and J 2 bases, leaving 10 bases between the germline ends. In germline, CDR1 is LGHDT, CDR2 YNNKEL (reference sequence). The length of the CDR3 is 15 residues. In DNA, the CDR3 is TGTGCCAGCAGCCAAGTGTGGGGAGTCACAGATACGCAGTATTTT. Translating gives CASSQVWGVTDTQYF.

The CDR3 reads CASSWEQGMNTEAFF. For the CDR3, the DNA is TGTGCCAGCAGCTGGGAACAGGGCATGAACACTGAAGCTTTCTTT. This rearrangement joins TRBV5-6 to TRBJ1-1; perhaps TRBD1 as D (6 bases). CDR1 is SGHDT and CDR2 is YYEEEE in the germline V gene. This CDR3 contains 15 residues. Trimming stripped 3 bases from V and 0 bases from J, with 12 bases between.

The chain links TRBV28 to TRBJ2-3; 9 nucleotides agree with TRBD2. Trimming removed 3 bases from V and 2 bases from J; junction bases left unmatched: 6. There are 16 residues in the CDR3. Germline V CDR1 and CDR2: MDHEN, SYDVKM. The CDR3 DNA follows: TGTGCCAGCAGTTTTCTGAGCGGGAGGACCACAGATACGCAGTATTTT. Amino acids: CASSFLSGRTTDTQYF. Complete variable domain (other parts from reference TRBV28 and TRBJ2-3): DVKVTQSSRYLVKRTGEKVFLECVQDMDHENMFWYRQDPGLGLRLIYFSYDVKMKEKGDIPEGYSVSREKKERFSLILESASTNQTSMYLCASSFLSGRTTDTQYFGPGTRLTVL.

The gene calls are TRBV27 and TRBJ1-5, with TRBD1 matching 11 bases. J was trimmed by 1 base and V by 6 bases; bases with no gene match: 8. The CDR3 sequence is 17 residues long. Germline lookup yields CDR1 MNHEY and CDR2 SMNVEV (reference sequence). In DNA form, the CDR3 reads TGTGCCAGCAGAGCGAAGGGACAGGGGGTGAGCAATCAGCCCCAGCATTTT. This sequence encodes CASRAKGQGVSNQPQHF.

The chain has TRBV5-4 and TRBJ2-3; tentatively, D is TRBD2 (5 bases). The V end lost 0 bases, the J end lost 1 base, and 12 bases lay between the germline ends. The CDR3 has 16 residues. Germline-derived CDR1 and CDR2 are SGHNT and YYREEE (reference sequence). DNA for the CDR3: TGTGCCAGCAGCTTGGCGGCGGTGGGAGGCACAGATACGCAGTATTTT. Protein sequence: CASSLAAVGGTDTQYF. The whole variable domain, remainder taken from reference TRBV5-4 and TRBJ2-3, is ETGVTQSPTHLIKTRGQQVTLRCSSQSGHNTVSWYQQALGQGPQFIFQYYREEENGRGNFPPRFSGLQFPNYSSELNVNALELDDSALYLCASSLAAVGGTDTQYFGPGTRLTVL.

The chain links TRBV4-1 to TRBJ2-3; D remains ambiguous. The CDR3 covers 17 residues. In germline, CDR1 is MGHRA, CDR2 YSYEKL. Deletions cut 3 bases from V and 2 bases from J, with 18 bases between. CDR3 DNA sequence: TGCGCCAGCAGCCATGGCAGTCCAGAACGACTCACAGATACGCAGTATTTT. It codes for CASSHGSPERLTDTQYF.

This clone occurred a few times. The genes are TRBV7-9 and TRBJ2-7; TRBD2 agrees at 10 bases. This CDR3 has 14 amino acids. Germline assignment: CDR1 SEHNR and CDR2 FQNEAQ (reference sequence). With 5 bases clipped from V and 5 bases from J, the junction kept 6 bases outside the gene matches. The CDR3 reads CASSASGSANEQYF. As DNA, the CDR3 is TGTGCCAGCAGCGCTAGCGGGAGCGCGAACGAGCAGTACTTC.

The chain joins TRBV6-6 to TRBJ1-3, with D hard to call. V was shortened by 4 bases and J by 3 bases, with 13 bases between the two germline ends. The germline V gene has CDR1 MNHNY and CDR2 SVGAGI (reference sequence). This CDR3 is built from 15 residues. CDR3 coding DNA: TGTGCCAGCAGTTCCCCGGGTGGAGGTGGAAACACCATATATTTT. It translates to CASSSPGGGGNTIYF.

The V gene is TRBV30, the J gene TRBJ1-5; tentatively, D is TRBD1 (6 bases). The CDR3 has 12 amino acids. Trimming took off 8 bases at V and 7 bases at J, with 15 bases between the two ends. In germline, CDR1 is GTSNPN, CDR2 SVGIG (reference sequence). CDR3 protein: CAGQFGGQPQHF. In DNA, the CDR3 is TGTGCCGGACAGTTTGGGGGACAGCCCCAGCATTTT.

This clone was recorded a few times. CDR3 protein: CAITHRVDYGYTF. The CDR3 nucleotides read TGTGCCATCACCCACAGGGTTGACTATGGCTACACCTTC. This sequence joins TRBV12-3 or TRBV12-4 and TRBJ1-2, with a possible D match to TRBD1 (6 bases). This CDR3 is built from 13 residues. V lost 10 bases and J lost 3, with 15 bases in between.

V usage is TRBV5-1 and J usage is TRBJ2-7; no definite D call. There are 12 residues in the CDR3. V lost 2 bases and J lost 2, with 5 bases in between. Germline-derived CDR1 and CDR2 are SGHRS and YFSETQ. As DNA, the CDR3 is TGCGCCAGCAGCTTTACAACCTACGAGCAGTACTTC. Amino acids: CASSFTTYEQYF.